This note documents a single T cell receptor beta chain sequence. This record belongs to a study of CD8 T cells in Susac syndrome. The CDR3 length is 12 residues. The V gene lost 3 bases and the J gene lost 4 bases, with 6 bases spanning the gap. Germline V gene lookup returns CDR1 DFQATT and CDR2 SNEGSKA (reference sequence). cDNA came from approximately 0.5 to 1 ug RNA primed by random hexamers. TCR beta CDR3 was amplified by immunoSEQ covering 54 Vbeta and 13 Jbeta. TCRdb passed the immunoSEQ multiplex PCR reads through MiXCR, listing each CDR3 protein once. Among more than 250,000 distinct CDR3 sequences listed, 90% to 95% were seen once.

This receptor was obtained from a human donor with multiple sclerosis. The sample was CD4+ T cells from PBMCs. The chain uses TRBV20-1 and TRBJ1-4, with D unclear. CDR3 bases: TGCAGTGCTAGCGAGTTTAATGAAAAACTGTTTTTT. Amino acid sequence: CSASEFNEKLFF.